This TCR beta chain was documented in a study of shared clonotypes between healthy human individuals. Some clones are missing from TCRdb's copy, which holds only in-frame ones; the method was immunoSEQ multiplex PCR. The sample contains about 1.1 million clones, around three quarters of which appear only once. Study-level results: Roughly 5% of naive CD4 clonotypes were common to a handful of donors.

About this clone itself: Its antigen is not identified.

Naive CD45RA+ and memory CD45RA-negative subsets were split from CD4+ cells. CDR3 length equals 14 residues. The V and J ends lost 1 base and 1 base respectively, with 8 bases between them. Per germline, CDR1 LNHNV and CDR2 YYDKDF (reference sequence). The sequenced material came from memory CD4+ T cells from PBMCs. Subset specified: CD45RA-negative fraction. The V gene is TRBV15, the J gene TRBJ2-7, with D perhaps matching TRBD1 (5 bases). This TCR was sampled from a man aged 18-30 years in good health. Some clones in this sample may be carry-over from other donors' samples. CDR3 sequence: CATSRGRVSYEQYF. The CDR3 DNA is TGTGCCACCAGCAGAGGCAGGGTGTCCTACGAGCAGTACTTC.